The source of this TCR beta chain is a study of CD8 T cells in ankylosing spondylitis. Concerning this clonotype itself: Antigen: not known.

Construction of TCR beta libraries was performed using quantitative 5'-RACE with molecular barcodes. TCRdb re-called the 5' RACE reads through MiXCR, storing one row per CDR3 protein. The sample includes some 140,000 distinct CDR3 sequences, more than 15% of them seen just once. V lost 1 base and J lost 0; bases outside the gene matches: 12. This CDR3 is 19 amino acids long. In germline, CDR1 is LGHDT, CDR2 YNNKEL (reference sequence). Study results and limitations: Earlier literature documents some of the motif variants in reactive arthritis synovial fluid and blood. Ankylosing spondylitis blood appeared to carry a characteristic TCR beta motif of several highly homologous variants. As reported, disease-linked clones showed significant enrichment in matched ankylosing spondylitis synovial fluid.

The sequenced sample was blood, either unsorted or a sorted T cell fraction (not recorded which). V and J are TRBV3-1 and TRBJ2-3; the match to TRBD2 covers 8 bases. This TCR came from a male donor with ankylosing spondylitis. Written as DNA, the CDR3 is TGTGCCAGCAGCCAAGGAACTACGGGAGGGAAGACTAGCACAGATACGCAGTATTTT. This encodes CASSQGTTGGKTSTDTQYF.